The clone carrying this T cell receptor beta chain was seen only once. Libraries were prepared by immunoSEQ multiplex PCR; TCRdb keeps only in-frame clonotypes and omits some of them. This table has under 85,000 clones, roughly 85% appearing once. The CDR3 is 15 residues long. With V trimmed by 2 bases and J by 5 bases, 6 bases remained unmatched. Germline V gene sequence: CDR1 LNHNV, CDR2 YYDKDF (reference sequence). This sample is part of a study of blood T cell repertoires in COVID-19. The overall study: Samples representing acute and convalescent COVID-19 were sourced from the United States, Italy and Spain.

The clonotype originates from a human donor in a cohort sampled during active COVID-19. The sample was peripheral blood. V gene TRBV15 combines with J gene TRBJ1-5, with TRBD1 matching over 7 bases. Here the CDR3 reads CATSRYGTEDQPQHF. In nucleotides, the CDR3 is TGTGCCACCAGCAGATACGGGACAGAAGATCAGCCCCAGCATTTT.